Shown below are 23 T cell receptor beta chains from a single sample sequenced in a study of PD-1 blockade in classical Hodgkin lymphoma. TCRdb's copy holds only in-frame clones and misses some; the assay was immunoSEQ multiplex PCR. The sample lists some 10,000 clones, 75% occurring once. Relapses following autologous stem cell transplantation were seen in all patients, with brentuximab vedotin exposure varying. The material sequenced was peripheral blood mononuclear cells (PBMCs), taken at baseline. These receptors were obtained from a human donor with classical Hodgkin lymphoma.

This chain uses TRBV6-6 with TRBJ2-3; D might be TRBD2 (7 bases). The germline V gene has CDR1 MNHNY and CDR2 SVGAGI (reference sequence). With 5 bases removed from V and 4 bases from J, the gap between germline ends came to 19 bases. The CDR3 consists of 16 residues. The CDR3 DNA reads as TGTGCCAGCAGTAAACACAGTAGGGGGGGCGCAGATACGCAGTATTTT. Translation gives CASSKHSRGGADTQYF.

The genes are TRBV11-3 and TRBJ1-2; D not resolved. Per the germline V gene, CDR1 is SGHNT and CDR2 is YENEEA. The CDR3 is made up of 13 amino acids. Trimming cost V 3 bases and J 4 bases, with 9 bases left between them. The CDR3 DNA reads as TGTGCCAGCAGCTTTGAAGAGATCTATGGCTACACCTTC. The encoded protein is CASSFEEIYGYTF.

The J gene is TRBJ2-4, the V gene TRBV5-1; TRBD2 aligns across 9 bases. The CDR3 consists of 17 residues. Per the germline V gene, CDR1 is SGHRS and CDR2 is YFSETQ. The ends lost 4 bases at V and 2 bases at J; junction bases unmatched: 10. In DNA, the CDR3 is TGCGCCAGCAGCCCTACGGGGCGGGAGGGAACCAAAAACATTCAGTACTTC. This translates into CASSPTGREGTKNIQYF.

A single count supports this clone. The chain joins TRBV2 to TRBJ2-7; no clear D. The CDR3 is 12 residues long. CDR1 and CDR2 from the germline V gene are SNHLY and FYNNEI. V lost 2 bases, J lost 3 bases, and 5 bases lay in between. The CDR3 DNA is TGTGCCAGCAGTGAAAGGAACTACGAGCAGTACTTC. Protein sequence: CASSERNYEQYF.

The chain uses TRBV11-2 and TRBJ1-3, with a tentative D call TRBD1 (5 bases). CDR1 and CDR2 from the germline V gene are SGHAT and FQNNGV. The CDR3 spans 16 residues. V was trimmed by 0 bases and J by 2 bases, leaving 11 bases between them. The CDR3: CASSLDLGGTGNTIYF. The DNA for the CDR3 is TGTGCCAGCAGCTTAGATCTGGGGGGAACTGGAAACACCATATATTTT.

With respect to this clone: The junction departs from the called germline gene at one end, perhaps through a read error. The chain combines TRBV10-2 with TRBJ1-4; D unresolved. Germline values: CDR1 WSHSY, CDR2 SAAADI. This CDR3 comprises 14 residues. Written as DNA, the CDR3 is TGTGCCATCAGTGGATCCTCAACTAATGAAAAACTGTTTTTT. It is translated as CAISGSSTNEKLFF.

J is TRBJ1-2 and V is TRBV10-3, with a weak D call TRBD1 (5 bases). Per germline, CDR1 ENHRY and CDR2 SYGVKD. The CDR3 sequence is 16 residues long. The germline V and J ends were trimmed by 4 bases and 2 bases, with 17 bases remaining between them. CDR3 coding DNA: TGTGCCATCAGTGGATTAAATTATAGGGGCAACTATGGCTACACCTTC. This gives the protein CAISGLNYRGNYGYTF.

The rearrangement joins TRBV27 to TRBJ2-1; TRBD1 agrees at 9 bases. V trimming: 2 bases; J trimming: 7 bases; junction bases outside the gene matches: 6. The germline V gene has CDR1 MNHEY and CDR2 SMNVEV (reference sequence). The CDR3 length is 15 residues. Here the CDR3 reads CASSLQQGAWNEQFF. The CDR3 coding sequence is TGTGCCAGCAGTTTACAACAGGGGGCCTGGAATGAGCAGTTCTTC.

This chain connects TRBV23-1 to TRBJ2-5, with 12 positions matching TRBD2. TRBV23-1 qualifies as an ORF whose function is uncertain. V lost 0 bases, J lost 5 bases, and 16 bases stayed unmatched. There are 20 residues in the CDR3. The CDR3 protein is CASSQSIPGLAGGPGETQYF. For the CDR3, the DNA is TGCGCCAGCAGTCAATCAATCCCGGGTCTAGCGGGAGGGCCCGGGGAGACCCAGTACTTC.

In DNA form, the CDR3 reads TGTGCCTGGAGTAGCAGGGGGCAGAGCTATGGCTACACCTTC. Its protein is CAWSSRGQSYGYTF. The J gene is TRBJ1-2, the V gene TRBV30, with 8 bases fitting TRBD1. The CDR3 covers 14 residues. Germline CDR1 reads GTSNPN; CDR2 reads SVGIG (reference sequence). J gave up 4 bases and V 2 bases, and 6 bases lay outside the gene matches.

The chain joins TRBV7-2 to TRBJ2-7, with a tentative D call TRBD2 (5 bases). V was shortened by 4 bases and J by 3 bases, with 13 bases between the two germline ends. This CDR3 has 14 residues. Germline values: CDR1 SGHTA, CDR2 FQGNSA. As DNA, the CDR3 is TGTGCCAGCAGCTCTCGGACTCAAGGCTACGAGCAGTACTTC. This sequence encodes CASSSRTQGYEQYF.

The chain combines TRBV5-5 with TRBJ2-7; D is unclear. The CDR3 is made up of 14 amino acids. Trimming pared 0 bases from V and 0 bases from J, leaving 7 bases between. Per germline, CDR1 SGHKS and CDR2 YYEKEE (reference sequence). The CDR3 DNA reads TGTGCCAGCAGCTTGGTGGGCATCTCCTACGAGCAGTACTTC. Translation gives CASSLVGISYEQYF.

This clone was seen only a few times. The chain carries TRBV27 and TRBJ2-7; no clear D gene. V lost 1 base to trimming and J lost 4 bases, with 8 bases between them. The CDR3 sequence is 13 residues long. The V gene's germline CDR1 is MNHEY and CDR2 SMNVEV (reference sequence). CDR3 nucleotides: TGTGCCAGCAGTTTATACGGCCCGTACGAGCAGTACTTC. It yields the protein CASSLYGPYEQYF.

J is TRBJ1-5 and V is TRBV6-5; D remains unclear. Between the trimmed V and J ends, which lost 4 bases and 7 bases, there was a span of 5 bases. Germline loops: CDR1 MNHEY, CDR2 SVGAGI. The CDR3 sequence is 11 residues long. The DNA of the CDR3 is TGTGCCAGCAGTTCATTCCAGCCCCAGCATTTT. Its translation: CASSSFQPQHF.

This chain links TRBV7-9 with TRBJ1-6; D is unresolved. There are 16 residues in the CDR3. Trimming removed 1 base at V and 11 bases at J, with 18 bases between. Germline V CDR1 and CDR2: SEHNR, FQNEAQ (reference sequence). The CDR3 region is CASSLDGRIAGTPLHF. In DNA, the CDR3 is TGTGCCAGCAGCTTAGATGGCAGAATAGCGGGCACACCCCTCCACTTT. Complete variable domain (other parts from reference TRBV7-9 and TRBJ1-6): DTGVSQNPRHKITKRGQNVTFRCDPISEHNRLYWYRQTLGQGPEFLTYFQNEAQLEKSRLLSDRFSAERPKGSFSTLEIQRTEQGDSAMYLCASSLDGRIAGTPLHFGNGTRLTVT.

The chain employs TRBV18 and TRBJ2-5, with 8 bases that match TRBD1. Germline CDR1 KGHSH, CDR2 LQKENI. Trimming cost V 8 bases and J 1 base; bases outside gene matches: 0. The CDR3 has 12 residues. The CDR3 DNA reads TGTGCCAGCGACAGGGGCCAAGAGACCCAGTACTTC. It translates to CASDRGQETQYF.

This clone has more than one count but fewer than ten. The chain carries TRBV2 and TRBJ1-2; 8 nucleotides agree with TRBD1. Germline V gene lookup returns CDR1 SNHLY and CDR2 FYNNEI. The CDR3 consists of 13 residues. The V and J ends lost 6 bases and 4 bases, in that order; junction bases with no gene match: 4. The CDR3 loop is CASRSTGVYGYTF. CDR3 coding DNA: TGTGCCAGCAGATCGACAGGGGTCTATGGCTACACCTTC.

The rearrangement joins TRBV5-6 to TRBJ1-3; TRBD1 agrees at 7 bases. CDR1 is SGHDT, CDR2 YYEEEE, per germline. J gave up 2 bases and V 3 bases, and 5 bases lay outside the gene matches. This CDR3 is 15 amino acids long. CDR3 residues: CASSWGTAAGNTIYF. In nucleotides, the CDR3 is TGTGCCAGCAGCTGGGGGACAGCGGCTGGAAACACCATATATTTT.

Comments on this clone: The junction departs from germline at one end; a sequencing error may be responsible. Other DNA sequences in this specimen translate into the identical CDR3. The V gene is TRBV5-1, the J gene TRBJ2-5, with 11 positions matching TRBD1. From germline, CDR1 is SGHRS and CDR2 YFSETQ. This CDR3 contains 15 residues. CDR3 nucleotide sequence: TGTGCCAGCAGCGCCACTGGACAGGGGGCAGAGACCCAGTACTTC. Protein sequence: CASSATGQGAETQYF.

The chain uses TRBV2 and TRBJ1-1; TRBD1 agrees at 9 bases. The J segment lost 3 bases and the V segment lost 8 bases, leaving 4 bases of the junction unmatched. This CDR3 has 13 amino acids. The germline V gene has CDR1 SNHLY and CDR2 FYNNEI. For the CDR3, the DNA is TGTGCCAGCGGGGGACAGGGTTACACTGAAGCTTTCTTT. It is translated as CASGGQGYTEAFF.

This clone was seen only once. Here the CDR3 DNA reads TGTGCCAGCAGTCTTTCCCCTCGGGCTGGGGGAATCTACGAGCAGTACTTC. Its protein product is CASSLSPRAGGIYEQYF. V is TRBV27 and J is TRBJ2-7; either TRBD1 or TRBD2 may fit D (5 bases each). V was clipped by 5 bases and J by 3 bases, with 23 bases between them. The germline V gene has CDR1 MNHEY and CDR2 SMNVEV (reference sequence). The CDR3 consists of 17 residues.

In this sample, this clone turned up once. The rearrangement joins TRBV7-3 to TRBJ2-1; a weak D match, TRBD2 (6 bases). Germline CDR1 and CDR2: SGHTA and FQGTGA. CDR3 size: 14 residues. Trimming pared 4 bases from V and 2 bases from J, leaving 9 bases between. In DNA, the CDR3 is TGTGCCAGCAGCTCCGGGGGAACCTACAATGAGCAGTTCTTC. This gives the protein CASSSGGTYNEQFF. The variable domain in full, completed from reference TRBV7-3 and TRBJ2-1, reads GAGVSQTPSNKVTEKGKYVELRCDPISGHTALYWYRQSLGQGPEFLIYFQGTGAADDSGLPNDRFFAVRPEGSVSTLKIQRTERGDSAVYLCASSSGGTYNEQFFGPGTRLTVL.

This chain joins TRBV7-8 and TRBJ2-7; TRBD2 matches 11 bases. The germline V gene encodes CDR1 SGHVS and CDR2 FQNEAQ. The CDR3 is 14 amino acids. With V trimmed by 5 bases and J by 7 bases, 7 bases remained unmatched. DNA of the CDR3: TGTGCCAGCAGCCCAGGACTAGCGGGCGGGGAGCAGTACTTC. Translated: CASSPGLAGGEQYF.